The source of this T cell receptor (beta chain) is a study of vaccination effects on CD4 cells after COVID-19. Study-wide context: Median timing of post-vaccine samples was 72 days after the second dose.

CD4+ T cells specific for antigen were expanded with viral peptide pools by the ViraFEST assay before sequencing. Subsequent to a culture period of 10 to 11 days, CD4+ T cells were isolated. Each participant was given two doses of one vaccine (BNT162b2 or mRNA-1273). Vaccine recipients, nucleocapsid antibody negative, had no prior SARS-CoV-2 infection. A note on this clone: Its antigen is unidentified.

Germline loops: CDR1 SGHTA, CDR2 FQGNSA. The ends lost 1 base at V and 3 bases at J; junction bases unmatched: 3. This CDR3 region has 15 residues. Assay: immunoSEQ multiplex PCR; the TCRdb copy retains only in-frame clones and omits some. The sample contains around 32,000 clones, 55% to 75% of which appear only once. The receptor comes from a human donor who received a COVID-19 vaccine. Source: CD4+ T cells from PBMCs cultured with HCoV-229E spike peptides, taken after COVID-19 vaccination. V is TRBV7-2 and J is TRBJ2-1; 7 bases are a match to TRBD2. Written as DNA, the CDR3 is TGTGCCAGCAGCTTAGGTAGCGGGTACTACAATGAGCAGTTCTTC. Encoded protein: CASSLGSGYYNEQFF.